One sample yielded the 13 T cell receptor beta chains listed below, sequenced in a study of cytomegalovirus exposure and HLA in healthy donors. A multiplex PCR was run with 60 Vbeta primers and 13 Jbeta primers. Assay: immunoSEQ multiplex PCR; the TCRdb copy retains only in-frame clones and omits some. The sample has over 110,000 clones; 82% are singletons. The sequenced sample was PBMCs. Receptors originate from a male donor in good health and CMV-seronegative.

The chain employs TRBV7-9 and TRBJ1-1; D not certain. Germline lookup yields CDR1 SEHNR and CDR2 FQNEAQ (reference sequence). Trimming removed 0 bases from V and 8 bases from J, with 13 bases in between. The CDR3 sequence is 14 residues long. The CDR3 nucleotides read TGTGCCAGCAGCTTAGCTCGGTTTTCCTCCGAAGCTTTCTTT. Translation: CASSLARFSSEAFF.

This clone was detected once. The CDR3 loop reads CASSFYSGPLSGNTIYF. CDR3 bases: TGTGCCAGCAGCTTCTACTCCGGTCCTCTTTCTGGAAACACCATATATTTT. The J gene is TRBJ1-3, the V gene TRBV7-9; D gene uncertain. V lost 3 bases and J lost 1, with 16 bases in between. The CDR3 has 17 residues. Germline loops: CDR1 SEHNR, CDR2 FQNEAQ (reference sequence).

In nucleotides, the CDR3 is TGTGCCAGTAGTATGGACTACTTTTTTTCGGATACGCAGTATTTT. It codes for CASSMDYFFSDTQYF. V usage is TRBV19 and J usage is TRBJ2-3; D is possibly TRBD2 (6 bases). The V gene's germline CDR1 is LNHDA and CDR2 SQIVND (reference sequence). The ends were cut back, 3 bases at V and 6 bases at J, with 16 bases in the middle. The CDR3 extends over 15 amino acids.

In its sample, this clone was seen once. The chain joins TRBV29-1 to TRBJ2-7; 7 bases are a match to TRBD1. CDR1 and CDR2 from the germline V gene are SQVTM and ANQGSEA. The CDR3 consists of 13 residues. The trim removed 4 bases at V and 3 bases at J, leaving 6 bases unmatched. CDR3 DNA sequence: TGCAGCGTTGTCGACAGGGTAAACTACGAGCAGTACTTC. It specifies CSVVDRVNYEQYF.

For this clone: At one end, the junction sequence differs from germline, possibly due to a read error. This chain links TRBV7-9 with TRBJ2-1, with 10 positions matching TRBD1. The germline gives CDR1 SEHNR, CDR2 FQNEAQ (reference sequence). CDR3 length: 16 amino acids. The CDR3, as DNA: TGTTCCAGCAGCCCCGGACAGGGGGGGTCCTACAATGAGCAGTTCTTC. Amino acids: CSSSPGQGGSYNEQFF.

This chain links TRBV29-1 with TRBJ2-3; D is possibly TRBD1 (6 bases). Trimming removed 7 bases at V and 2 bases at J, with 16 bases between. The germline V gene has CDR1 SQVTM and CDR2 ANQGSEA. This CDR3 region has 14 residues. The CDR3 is CSGSRDTSTDTQYF. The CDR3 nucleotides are TGCAGCGGCTCCCGGGACACCTCCACAGATACGCAGTATTTT.

CDR3 region: CASSPTGARNTIYF. The CDR3, as DNA: TGTGCCAGCAGCCCGACAGGGGCTAGAAACACCATATATTTT. The rearrangement joins TRBV5-6 to TRBJ1-3; 8 positions match TRBD1. Germline V gene data show CDR1 as SGHDT and CDR2 as YYEEEE. The CDR3 consists of 14 residues. V was pared by 4 bases and J by 5 bases, with 5 bases of the junction left unmatched.

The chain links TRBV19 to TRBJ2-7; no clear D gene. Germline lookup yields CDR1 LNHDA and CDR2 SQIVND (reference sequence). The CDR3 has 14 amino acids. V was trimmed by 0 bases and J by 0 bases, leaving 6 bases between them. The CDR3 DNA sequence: TGTGCCAGTAGTATAGAGGCCAACTCCTACGAGCAGTACTTC. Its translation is CASSIEANSYEQYF.

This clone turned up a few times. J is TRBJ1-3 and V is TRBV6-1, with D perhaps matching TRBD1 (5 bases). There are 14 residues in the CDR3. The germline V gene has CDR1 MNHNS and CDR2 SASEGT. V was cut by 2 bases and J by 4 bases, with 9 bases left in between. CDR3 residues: CASSELQGGNTIYF. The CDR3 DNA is TGTGCCAGCAGTGAACTGCAGGGCGGAAACACCATATATTTT.

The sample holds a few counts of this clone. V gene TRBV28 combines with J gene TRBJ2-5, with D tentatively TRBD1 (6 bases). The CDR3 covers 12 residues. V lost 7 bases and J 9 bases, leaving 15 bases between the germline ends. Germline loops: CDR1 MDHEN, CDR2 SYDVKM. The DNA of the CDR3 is TGTGCCAGCAAGGGGCAGGGGTCTGCCCAGTACTTC. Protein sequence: CASKGQGSAQYF.

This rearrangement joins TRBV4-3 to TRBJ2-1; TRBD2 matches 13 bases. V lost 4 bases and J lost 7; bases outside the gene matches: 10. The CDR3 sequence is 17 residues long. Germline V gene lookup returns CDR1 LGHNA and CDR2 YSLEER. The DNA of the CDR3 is TGCGCCAGCAGCCCCCTCCGGACTAGCGGGAGCGGGAATGAGCAGTTCTTC. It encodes CASSPLRTSGSGNEQFF.

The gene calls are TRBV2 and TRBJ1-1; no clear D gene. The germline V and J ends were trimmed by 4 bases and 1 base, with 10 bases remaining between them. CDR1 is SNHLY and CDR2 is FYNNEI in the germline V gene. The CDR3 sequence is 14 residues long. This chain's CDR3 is CASSVVEGNTEAFF. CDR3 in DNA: TGTGCCAGCAGTGTGGTTGAGGGGAACACTGAAGCTTTCTTT.

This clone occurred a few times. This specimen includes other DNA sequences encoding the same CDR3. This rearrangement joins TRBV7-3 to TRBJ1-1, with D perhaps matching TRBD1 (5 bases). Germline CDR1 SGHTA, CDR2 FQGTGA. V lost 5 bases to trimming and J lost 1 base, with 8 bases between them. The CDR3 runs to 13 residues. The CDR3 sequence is CASSLGQNTEAFF. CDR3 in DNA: TGTGCCAGCAGCCTCGGACAGAACACTGAAGCTTTCTTT.